A single sample gave rise to the 6 T cell receptor beta chains below, sequenced in a study of blood T cell repertoires in COVID-19. TCRdb's copy holds only in-frame clones and misses some; the assay was immunoSEQ multiplex PCR. The sample records about 88,000 clones, 80% to 95% being singletons. The sample taken for sequencing was peripheral blood. The receptors were gathered from a man aged 18 to 35 with COVID-19, enrolled during active disease.

The chain carries TRBV18 and TRBJ2-5; D gene unclear. Per germline, CDR1 KGHSH and CDR2 LQKENI. V was trimmed by 4 bases and J by 3 bases, leaving 3 bases between them. This CDR3 spans 11 amino acids. The CDR3 region is CASSREETQYF. CDR3 bases: TGTGCCAGCTCACGCGAAGAGACCCAGTACTTC.

This clone was detected only a few times. The gene calls are TRBV28 and TRBJ2-7; D possibly corresponds to TRBD1 (5 bases). The CDR3 consists of 15 residues. Trimming took 9 bases from V and 4 from J, leaving 22 bases between them. Germline assignment: CDR1 MDHEN and CDR2 SYDVKM. CDR3 bases: TGTGCCAGTCTACCTTGGGGCAGGGATACGTACGAGCAGTACTTC. Translated: CASLPWGRDTYEQYF.

The genes are TRBV6-5 and TRBJ2-1, with TRBD1 matching over 11 bases. Germline V gives CDR1 MNHEY, CDR2 SVGAGI. This CDR3 region has 12 residues. Trimming removed 9 bases from V and 8 bases from J; junction bases left unmatched: 3. The CDR3 sequence: CASGQGAYEQFF. The DNA of the CDR3 is TGTGCCAGTGGACAGGGGGCTTATGAGCAGTTCTTC.

The V call is TRBV6-6, the J call TRBJ1-3; TRBD1 matches 8 bases. The V segment lost 6 bases and the J segment 4 bases; nucleotides outside the gene matches: 8. The CDR3 spans 15 residues. The germline CDR1 and CDR2 sequences are MNHNY and SVGAGI (reference sequence). The CDR3 nucleotides are TGTGCCAGCAGCACAACAGGGGGATCGGGAAACACCATATATTTT. Translation gives CASSTTGGSGNTIYF.

This clone came up a few times. The J gene is TRBJ2-1, the V gene TRBV27; D gene uncertain. Trimming cost V 3 bases and J 7 bases, with 10 bases left between them. The germline CDR1 and CDR2 sequences are MNHEY and SMNVEV (reference sequence). The CDR3 spans 13 residues. The CDR3 sequence: CASSFSAENEQFF. The CDR3 bases are TGTGCCAGCAGTTTCTCCGCCGAGAATGAGCAGTTCTTC.

In this sample, this clone turned up once. The rearrangement uses TRBV4-1 and TRBJ2-7, with TRBD2 matching over 7 bases. This CDR3 is built from 17 residues. V was pared by 1 base and J by 0 bases, with 9 bases of the junction left unmatched. The germline V gene encodes CDR1 MGHRA and CDR2 YSYEKL. The CDR3 DNA reads TGCGCCAGCAGCCAAGGGGCCCTTCGCGGGAGCTCCTACGAGCAGTACTTC. As protein: CASSQGALRGSSYEQYF.